These 10 T cell receptor beta chains were sequenced from one sample in a study of T cells in localized non-small cell lung cancer. Assay used: immunoSEQ multiplex PCR; TCRdb lists only in-frame clones, some missing. The sample has about 2,800 clones; 17% are singletons. The sample here was lung tumor tissue, taken before any cancer treatment. These receptors were collected from a woman aged 40-69 years with stage II lung adenocarcinoma.

This chain connects TRBV5-1 to TRBJ1-2, with 7 positions matching TRBD1. Germline CDR1 is SGHRS and CDR2 is YFSETQ. V lost 1 base and J lost 3; bases outside the gene matches: 3. The length of the CDR3 is 14 residues. Written as DNA, the CDR3 is TGCGCCAGCAGCTTGAGCGGACAGGACTATGGCTACACCTTC. Its protein product is CASSLSGQDYGYTF.

This clone came up a few times. The chain recombines TRBV11-3 with TRBJ2-3; D uncertain. The germline V and J ends were trimmed by 1 base and 6 bases, with 11 bases remaining between them. Per germline, CDR1 SGHNT and CDR2 YENEEA. This CDR3 spans 14 amino acids. The CDR3 nucleotides read TGTGCCAGCAGCTTAGGGCAGGCAGGCGATACGCAGTATTTT. Residues: CASSLGQAGDTQYF.

The chain is built from TRBV9 and TRBJ2-1; 9 positions match TRBD1. After removal of 5 bases from V and 4 bases from J, the junction contained 13 bases not matched to a gene. Germline-derived CDR1 and CDR2 are SGDLS and YYNGEE. The CDR3 extends over 17 amino acids. In DNA form, the CDR3 reads TGTGCCAGCAGAAAACGGCTGCTCGGACAGGGGTACAATGAGCAGTTCTTC. Protein sequence: CASRKRLLGQGYNEQFF. The variable domain in full, completed from reference TRBV9 and TRBJ2-1, reads DSGVTQTPKHLITATGQRVTLRCSPRSGDLSVYWYQQSLDQGLQFLIQYYNGEERAKGNILERFSAQQFPDLHSELNLSSLELGDSALYFCASRKRLLGQGYNEQFFGPGTRLTVL.

The sample holds a few counts of this clone. In DNA form, the CDR3 reads TGTGCCAGCAGTTTATTTGTAGGGTACACCTATGGCTACACCTTC. This sequence encodes CASSLFVGYTYGYTF. V usage is TRBV28 and J usage is TRBJ1-2, with no clear D. V dropped 1 base and J dropped 4 bases, with 13 bases sitting between them. CDR3 length: 15 residues. The germline gives CDR1 MDHEN, CDR2 SYDVKM.

This clone is labeled medium-sized. The chain combines TRBV6-8 with TRBJ2-7; the D is unclear. Trimming cost V 2 bases and J 6 bases, with 23 bases left between them. The germline CDR1 and CDR2 sequences are MNHGY and SAAAGT. CDR3 length equals 17 residues. The CDR3: CASSYPGHLPGSTEQYF. The CDR3, as DNA: TGTGCCAGCAGTTACCCCGGCCACCTCCCAGGTTCTACCGAGCAGTACTTC.

A few counts support this clone. The gene calls are TRBV28 and TRBJ2-7; 11 bases are a match to TRBD1. Germline values: CDR1 MDHEN, CDR2 SYDVKM. The CDR3 sequence is 13 residues long. V was clipped by 7 bases and J by 3 bases; unmatched bases: 2. This chain's CDR3 is CASTGTGGYEQYF. The CDR3 nucleotides are TGTGCCAGCACCGGGACAGGGGGCTACGAGCAGTACTTC.

This clone was observed a few times. The chain has TRBV6-8 and TRBJ1-1; D uncertain. This CDR3 has 13 residues. The germline V gene encodes CDR1 MNHGY and CDR2 SAAAGT. V was trimmed by 4 bases and J by 5 bases, leaving 11 bases between them. The CDR3 bases are TGTGCCAGCAGTTTGGACTTCGGGACTGAAGCTTTCTTT. As protein: CASSLDFGTEAFF.

This clone was counted once. J is TRBJ2-3 and V is TRBV29-1, with a tentative D call TRBD2 (5 bases). The CDR3 is made up of 14 amino acids. V was clipped by 3 bases and J by 0 bases, with 10 bases between them. The germline CDR1 and CDR2 sequences are SQVTM and ANQGSEA. The CDR3 protein is CSVEDWSSTDTQYF. The CDR3 DNA sequence: TGCAGCGTTGAGGACTGGTCTAGCACAGATACGCAGTATTTT.

This clone has more than one count but fewer than ten. The chain has TRBV19 and TRBJ2-7; D ambiguous. The CDR3 runs 15 residues. The ends were cut back, 3 bases at V and 0 bases at J, with 12 bases in the middle. From germline, CDR1 is LNHDA and CDR2 SQIVND (reference sequence). The CDR3 DNA sequence: TGTGCCAGTAGTATCGCTTGGGAATACTCCTACGAGCAGTACTTC. Translating it yields CASSIAWEYSYEQYF.

V usage is TRBV5-1 and J usage is TRBJ2-7; 11 bases line up with TRBD1. This CDR3 spans 14 amino acids. Trimming took 2 bases from V and 4 from J; bases not matched to a gene: 2. CDR1 SGHRS and CDR2 YFSETQ come from the germline V gene. The CDR3 coding sequence is TGCGCCAGCAGCTTAGGGGACAGGGGGTACGAGCAGTACTTC. As protein: CASSLGDRGYEQYF.